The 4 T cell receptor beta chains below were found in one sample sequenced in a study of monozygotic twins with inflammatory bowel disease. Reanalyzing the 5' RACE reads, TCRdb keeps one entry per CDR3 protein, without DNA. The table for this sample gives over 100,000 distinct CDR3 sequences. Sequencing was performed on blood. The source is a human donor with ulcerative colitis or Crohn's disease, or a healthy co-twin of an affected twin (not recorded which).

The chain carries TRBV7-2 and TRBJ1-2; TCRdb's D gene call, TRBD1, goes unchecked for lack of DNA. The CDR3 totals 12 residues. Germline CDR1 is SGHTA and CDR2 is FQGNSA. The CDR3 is CASSGNRAGYTF.

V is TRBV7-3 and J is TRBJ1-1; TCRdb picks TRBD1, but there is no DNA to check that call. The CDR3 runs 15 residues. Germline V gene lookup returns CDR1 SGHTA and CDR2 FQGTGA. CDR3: CASSLTGRGITEAFF.

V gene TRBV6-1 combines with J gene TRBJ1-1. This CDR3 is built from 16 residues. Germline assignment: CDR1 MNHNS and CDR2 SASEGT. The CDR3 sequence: CASSESASRMNTEAFF.

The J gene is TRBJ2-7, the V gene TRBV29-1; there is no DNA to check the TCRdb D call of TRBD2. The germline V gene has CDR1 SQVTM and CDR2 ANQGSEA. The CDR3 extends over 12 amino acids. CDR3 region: CSVAVAGSEQYF.